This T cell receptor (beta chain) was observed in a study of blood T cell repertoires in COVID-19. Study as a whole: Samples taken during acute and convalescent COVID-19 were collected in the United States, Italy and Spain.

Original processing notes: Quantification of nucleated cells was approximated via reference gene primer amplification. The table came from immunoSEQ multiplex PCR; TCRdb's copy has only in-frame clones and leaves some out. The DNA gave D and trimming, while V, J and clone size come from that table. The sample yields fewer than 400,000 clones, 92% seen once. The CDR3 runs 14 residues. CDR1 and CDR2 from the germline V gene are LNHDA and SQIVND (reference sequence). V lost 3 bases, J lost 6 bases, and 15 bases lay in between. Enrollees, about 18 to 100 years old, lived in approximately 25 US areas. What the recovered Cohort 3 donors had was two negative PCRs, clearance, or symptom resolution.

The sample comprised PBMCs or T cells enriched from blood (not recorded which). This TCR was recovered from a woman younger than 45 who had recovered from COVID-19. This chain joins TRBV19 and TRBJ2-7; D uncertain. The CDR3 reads CASSIHPHGSEQYF. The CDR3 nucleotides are TGTGCCAGTAGTATCCACCCCCATGGCTCCGAGCAGTACTTC.